This TCR beta chain was identified in a study of T cell clones after liver transplantation. Study at large: TCRbeta sequencing after a pre-transplant mixed lymphocyte reaction identified graft-donor-reactive clones, later tracked in post-transplant blood. Whole-study results and caveats: The donor-reactive repertoire was only partly measurable in a couple of subjects, lacking donor cells. Migration into the graft, not deletion, may explain lost graft donor-reactive T cells. Small, mixed patient groups and varying post-transplant times limit these conclusions.

Data came from immunoSEQ multiplex PCR; TCRdb stores just in-frame clones and leaves some out. This sample has 68,000 or so clones; roughly 80% occur once, and the top ten carry 0.55% to 0.75%. As regards this clone: Its target is not known.

V dropped 7 bases and J dropped 3 bases, with 14 bases sitting between them. Germline lookup yields CDR1 SGHRS and CDR2 YFSETQ. This CDR3 contains 13 residues. V and J are TRBV5-1 and TRBJ2-7; D may match TRBD1 or TRBD2 (5 bases each). The sequence was obtained from a human donor who received a liver transplant. The sequences come from CD4+ T cells from blood, collected before liver transplant. CDR3 residues: CASQKGEFYEQYF. The CDR3 DNA sequence: TGCGCCAGCCAAAAAGGGGAGTTCTACGAGCAGTACTTC.